This passage covers 25 T cell receptor beta chains from one sample sequenced in a study of T cells in Graves' hyperthyroidism and ophthalmopathy. Amplification of TCR beta CDR3 regions used RNA as the template. Researchers ran a first-round RT-PCR on the TCR CDR3 using the HTBI primer set. TCRdb recomputed calls from the multiplex PCR reads with MiXCR, one row per CDR3 protein. The table includes some 270,000 distinct CDR3 sequences, approximately 25% detected once. Sequenced: blood. The receptors here all came from a woman aged 35 to 49 with Graves' ophthalmopathy.

This clonotype was found many times. The chain links TRBV12-3 or TRBV12-4 to TRBJ1-1; D gene unclear. V was clipped by 1 base and J by 5 bases, with 8 bases between them. The CDR3 is made up of 13 amino acids. CDR3 loop: CASSLVPRTEAFF. The CDR3 DNA sequence: TGTGCCAGCAGTTTAGTTCCGCGGACTGAAGCTTTCTTT.

This clonotype was found a few times. The chain joins TRBV4-1 to TRBJ2-5; D may be TRBD1 (6 bases). The V gene lost 1 base and the J gene lost 4 bases, with 10 bases spanning the gap. Germline V gives CDR1 MGHRA, CDR2 YSYEKL. This CDR3 is built from 14 residues. CDR3 in amino acids: CASSQVLGGETQYF. The CDR3 DNA follows: TGCGCCAGCAGCCAAGTTCTAGGGGGAGAGACCCAGTACTTC.

The table lists this clonotype with many counts. The rearrangement uses TRBV7-9 and TRBJ2-7; either TRBD1 or TRBD2 may fit D (6 bases each). CDR3 length: 14 residues. Germline values: CDR1 SEHNR, CDR2 FQNEAQ (reference sequence). The ends were cut back, 5 bases at V and 12 bases at J, with 23 bases in the middle. The CDR3 nucleotides are TGTGCCAGCAGCCTGGGACAAGAGACGGGGGATCCGTACTTC. This gives the protein CASSLGQETGDPYF.

This clonotype appeared many times. The genes are TRBV28 and TRBJ2-7; D possibly corresponds to TRBD2 (5 bases). Germline loops: CDR1 MDHEN, CDR2 SYDVKM. The CDR3 runs 15 residues. Trimming pared 3 bases from V and 1 base from J, leaving 13 bases between. The CDR3 protein is CASSLGPRGSYEQYF. The CDR3, as DNA: TGTGCCAGCAGTTTGGGTCCCCGAGGGTCCTACGAGCAGTACTTC.

This clonotype was observed many times. This chain joins TRBV5-1 and TRBJ1-2; D might be TRBD1 (6 bases). V shed 3 bases and J shed 0 bases, with 12 bases lying between them. The CDR3 loop spans 15 amino acids. Germline-derived CDR1 and CDR2 are SGHRS and YFSETQ. The CDR3 DNA follows: TGCGCCAGCAGCTCGGATGGGGGGCCTAACTATGGCTACACCTTC. Its translation: CASSSDGGPNYGYTF.

This clonotype was observed at least ten times. This chain links TRBV19 with TRBJ1-2, with 9 bases fitting TRBD1. J gave up 3 bases and V 7 bases, and 9 bases lay outside the gene matches. In germline, CDR1 is LNHDA, CDR2 SQIVND (reference sequence). The CDR3 consists of 15 residues. CDR3 nucleotide sequence: TGTGCCAGTATTCCCACAGGGGGCTTGGACTATGGCTACACCTTC. Residues: CASIPTGGLDYGYTF.

The chain links TRBV5-1 to TRBJ2-7, with TRBD2 identical over 16 bases. The V gene end was trimmed by 4 bases and the J gene end by 7 bases; junction bases not matched to a gene: 17. This CDR3 spans 19 amino acids. CDR1 and CDR2 from the germline V gene are SGHRS and YFSETQ. CDR3 in DNA: TGCGCCAGCAGCCGTATGGGACTAGCGGGAGGGTCGATTCGGGTGGAGCAGTACTTC. Amino acids: CASSRMGLAGGSIRVEQYF.

The chain recombines TRBV6-1 with TRBJ1-1; TRBD1 matches 10 bases. The CDR3 consists of 16 residues. The V gene's germline CDR1 is MNHNS and CDR2 SASEGT. The trim removed 4 bases at V and 3 bases at J, leaving 8 bases unmatched. The CDR3 DNA follows: TGTGCCAGCAGTGTGGGGACAGGGGTAATGGACACTGAAGCTTTCTTT. Protein: CASSVGTGVMDTEAFF.

This clonotype occurred once. The chain couples TRBV27 to TRBJ1-5, with 7 bases fitting TRBD1. The germline CDR1 and CDR2 sequences are MNHEY and SMNVEV (reference sequence). The CDR3 has 19 amino acids. After removal of 4 bases from V and 0 bases from J, the junction contained 15 bases not matched to a gene. The CDR3 sequence: CASSSRGLRGSDSNQPQHF. For the CDR3, the DNA is TGTGCCAGCAGTTCAAGGGGGCTCAGGGGCAGCGATAGCAATCAGCCCCAGCATTTT.

This clonotype was recorded at least ten times. The chain recombines TRBV4-1 with TRBJ1-5; D is possibly TRBD1 (5 bases). Deletions cut 0 bases from V and 3 bases from J, with 9 bases between. This CDR3 region has 15 residues. Per germline, CDR1 MGHRA and CDR2 YSYEKL. CDR3 region: CASSQEPGTNQPQHF. CDR3 in DNA: TGCGCCAGCAGCCAAGAGCCCGGGACCAATCAGCCCCAGCATTTT.

J is TRBJ2-2 and V is TRBV27, with TRBD2 identical over 9 bases. The germline V gene encodes CDR1 MNHEY and CDR2 SMNVEV (reference sequence). The CDR3 extends over 17 amino acids. Unmatched junction bases numbered 12, after V lost 5 bases and J lost 5 bases. The chain's CDR3 is CASSLSSGVGWTGELFF. The CDR3 nucleotides are TGTGCCAGCAGTCTCTCTAGCGGGGTGGGGTGGACCGGGGAGCTGTTTTTT.

The sample holds many counts of this clonotype. J is TRBJ2-7 and V is TRBV5-1; TRBD2 matches at 7 bases. Per germline, CDR1 SGHRS and CDR2 YFSETQ. V lost 2 bases and J lost 3; bases outside the gene matches: 5. This CDR3 has 14 amino acids. The CDR3, as DNA: TGCGCCAGCAGCTTTGCGGGAGAAGTCTACGAGCAGTACTTC. This gives the protein CASSFAGEVYEQYF. Together with reference TRBV5-1 and TRBJ2-7, the CDR3 gives the full variable domain: KAGVTQTPRYLIKTRGQQVTLSCSPISGHRSVSWYQQTPGQGLQFLFEYFSETQRNKGNFPGRFSGRQFSNSRSEMNVSTLELGDSALYLCASSFAGEVYEQYFGPGTRLTVT.

Ten or more counts support this clonotype. This chain links TRBV27 with TRBJ2-7; 8 positions match TRBD1. CDR1 and CDR2 (germline): MNHEY, SMNVEV (reference sequence). CDR3 length: 16 residues. The junction had 5 bases not matched to a gene; V was cut back by 0 bases and J by 1 base. Here the CDR3 reads CASSLSTGQGSYEQYF. Here the CDR3 DNA reads TGTGCCAGCAGTTTATCCACTGGACAGGGATCCTACGAGCAGTACTTC.

This clonotype has only a few counts. A much larger clone sits a single nucleotide away, making a read error possible. The genes are TRBV10-3 and TRBJ2-2; D may be TRBD1 (6 bases). The germline V gene has CDR1 ENHRY and CDR2 SYGVKD. This CDR3 is 15 amino acids long. The CDR3 protein is CGISGSGAGTGELFF. DNA for the CDR3: TGTGGCATCAGTGGTTCAGGGGCCGGCACCGGGGAGCTGTTTTTT.

Many counts were recorded for this clonotype. The V and J genes are TRBV13 and TRBJ1-1; D gene uncertain. CDR1 and CDR2 (germline): PRHDT, FYEKMQ (reference sequence). This CDR3 has 14 residues. V dropped 2 bases and J dropped 1 base, with 8 bases sitting between them. The CDR3 is CASSLIAGNTEAFF. CDR3 DNA sequence: TGTGCCAGCAGCTTAATAGCAGGGAACACTGAAGCTTTCTTT.

This clonotype occurred many times. The chain recombines TRBV12-3 or TRBV12-4 with TRBJ1-6; D is uncertain. Trimming removed 2 bases from V and 7 bases from J, with 15 bases in between. The CDR3 is 16 residues long. The DNA for the CDR3 is TGTGCCAGCAGTTTATTGGGAAGGGATAAGAATTCACCCCTCCACTTT. It translates to CASSLLGRDKNSPLHF.

This clonotype appeared a few times. J is TRBJ2-7 and V is TRBV4-2; D perhaps matches TRBD2 (6 bases). The V gene's germline CDR1 is LGHNA and CDR2 YNFKEQ. Trimming removed 4 bases at V and 2 bases at J, with 21 bases between. The CDR3 has 17 residues. Written as DNA, the CDR3 is TGTGCCAGCAGCCCCACAGCCTCGGGACTCCTCGCCTACGAGCAGTACTTC. It yields the protein CASSPTASGLLAYEQYF.

V usage is TRBV7-8 and J usage is TRBJ2-5, with a possible D match to TRBD2 (6 bases). Germline V gene data show CDR1 as SGHVS and CDR2 as FQNEAQ. V gave up 9 bases and J gave up 2 bases, with 19 bases separating them. This CDR3 spans 15 amino acids. Here the CDR3 reads CARSVGGGTQETQYF. The CDR3 DNA reads TGTGCCAGGAGCGTAGGAGGAGGGACTCAAGAGACCCAGTACTTC.

The genes are TRBV6-1 and TRBJ1-1; tentative D call: TRBD1 (5 bases). The CDR3 extends over 14 amino acids. Germline V gives CDR1 MNHNS, CDR2 SASEGT. The V and J ends lost 8 bases and 8 bases respectively, with 21 bases between them. DNA for the CDR3: TGTGCCAGCTTCCGGGACTCGGGCCGCGGAGAAGCTTTCTTT. Its translation: CASFRDSGRGEAFF.

This clonotype was picked up many times. The V gene is TRBV10-3, the J gene TRBJ1-1; unclear D gene. V lost 5 bases and J 0 bases, leaving 10 bases between the germline ends. This CDR3 has 14 residues. From germline, CDR1 is ENHRY and CDR2 SYGVKD. The CDR3 coding sequence is TGTGCCATCAGTTCGACGGCACTGAACACTGAAGCTTTCTTT. This gives the protein CAISSTALNTEAFF.

Many counts were recorded for this clonotype. This sequence joins TRBV7-9 and TRBJ1-1; unclear D gene. CDR1 SEHNR and CDR2 FQNEAQ come from the germline V gene (reference sequence). This CDR3 spans 14 amino acids. V was clipped by 5 bases and J by 6 bases, with 16 bases between them. The DNA of the CDR3 is TGTGCCAGCAGCCTTGACACCGGGAGGGCTGAAGCTTTCTTT. Protein product: CASSLDTGRAEAFF.

This clonotype has a count of ten or more. The chain uses TRBV25-1 and TRBJ2-2, with TRBD1 matching 8 bases. The CDR3 is 14 amino acids. The junction had 4 bases not matched to a gene; V was cut back by 7 bases and J by 3 bases. In germline, CDR1 is MGHDK, CDR2 SYGVNS. CDR3 sequence: CASTPTGDTGELFF. The CDR3 nucleotides are TGTGCCAGCACTCCGACAGGGGACACCGGGGAGCTGTTTTTT.

This clonotype was seen repeatedly, ten times or more. This chain uses TRBV5-1 with TRBJ1-1; D is unclear. V shed 1 base and J shed 3 bases, with 10 bases lying between them. CDR1 and CDR2 from the germline V gene are SGHRS and YFSETQ. The CDR3 runs to 14 residues. The CDR3 reads CASSLLSWDTEAFF. The CDR3 bases are TGCGCCAGCAGCTTGTTAAGTTGGGACACTGAAGCTTTCTTT.

A single count supports this clonotype. Relative to the germline gene, one junction end is altered; a read error may explain this. The chain uses TRBV6-2 or TRBV6-3 and TRBJ1-2; 7 bases agree with TRBD1. The germline V gene has CDR1 MNHEY and CDR2 SVGEGT. The CDR3 has 13 amino acids. The CDR3 sequence: CASSIGQVYGYIF. In DNA, the CDR3 is TGTGCCAGCAGTATAGGACAGGTGTATGGCTACATCTTC.

The chain is built from TRBV6-5 and TRBJ1-2; D remains unclear. Germline V lookup: CDR1 MNHEY, CDR2 SVGAGI. The CDR3 is 12 amino acids. The germline V and J ends were trimmed by 4 bases and 7 bases, with 10 bases remaining between them. The CDR3: CASSLRLRGYTF. DNA of the CDR3: TGTGCCAGCAGTTTACGGCTGCGTGGCTACACCTTC.